Following are 30 T cell receptor beta chains from one sample sequenced in a study of tumor-infiltrating lymphocytes in glioblastoma multiforme (TCRdb year 2017). These reads were obtained on an Illumina HiSeq 2500. TCRB libraries were constructed from RNA through three rounds of nested multiplex PCR following a modified ARM-PCR protocol with multiple V-beta primers and a C-beta primer. The raw public data were reprocessed by TCRdb itself: fastp quality trimming at Q25, MiXCR clonotype calling, in-frame beta chains only. Each entry merges the rows of one CDR3 protein and shows their most common DNA and genes. Within this sample are fewer than 25,000 distinct CDR3 sequences, with 65% to 80% of them counted one time only. The ten largest make up 15% to 20% of the sample. Sequencing was done on a sample of peripheral blood. These receptors were obtained from a male donor with glioblastoma.

Concerning this clonotype itself: A read error is likely, as this CDR3 ends without the conserved phenylalanine or tryptophan. This chain joins TRBV13 and TRBJ2-3; D unclear. CDR1 is PRHDT, CDR2 FYEKMQ, per germline (reference sequence). This CDR3 contains 11 residues. V shed 8 bases and J shed 2 bases, with 5 bases lying between them. CDR3 protein: CASGLTDTQYL. The CDR3 DNA sequence: TGTGCCAGCGGCCTCACAGATACGCAGTATTTG.

A remark on this clonotype: At one end the junction does not follow the germline gene, possibly because of a read error. The chain carries TRBV11-2 and TRBJ2-1; D uncertain. Germline V gene sequence: CDR1 SGHAT, CDR2 FQNNGV. The CDR3 runs to 14 residues. The CDR3 DNA reads as TGTGCCAGCAGCTTGGGTGCGGTCTACAATGAGCAATTCTTC. This codes for CASSLGAVYNEQFF.

This clonotype was seen more than once but under ten times. The chain joins TRBV12-3 or TRBV12-4 to TRBJ1-3; weak D call: TRBD1 (6 bases). With 9 bases removed from V and 0 bases from J, the gap between germline ends came to 12 bases. CDR3 length: 14 amino acids. The CDR3 DNA follows: TGTGCCAGTAGTGGGACAAGCTCTGGAAACACCATATATTTT. Translation: CASSGTSSGNTIYF.

This chain connects TRBV20-1 to TRBJ1-1; no clear D gene. V was shortened by 4 bases and J by 9 bases, with 18 bases between the two germline ends. Germline CDR1 DFQATT, CDR2 SNEGSKA (reference sequence). The CDR3 consists of 13 residues. The CDR3 spells CSANGGVQVQAFF. CDR3 sequence (DNA): TGCAGTGCTAACGGCGGGGTGCAGGTACAAGCTTTCTTT.

V is TRBV29-1 and J is TRBJ2-5; TRBD1 might be the D (5 bases). Germline-derived CDR1 and CDR2 are SQVTM and ANQGSEA. The CDR3 sequence is 12 residues long. The V end lost 5 bases, the J end lost 10 bases, and 17 bases lay between the germline ends. Written as DNA, the CDR3 is TGCAGCGTTAAAGGGGCAAGAGCGAACCAGTACTTC. Amino acids: CSVKGARANQYF.

The chain uses TRBV6-5 and TRBJ1-4; D might be TRBD1 (5 bases). Germline lookup yields CDR1 MNHEY and CDR2 SVGAGI. This CDR3 contains 14 residues. V lost 2 bases to trimming and J lost 3 bases, with 7 bases between them. The CDR3 loop is CASSYVGANEKLFF. CDR3 sequence (DNA): TGTGCCAGCAGTTACGTGGGGGCTAATGAAAAACTGTTTTTT.

The sample holds one count of this clonotype. V is TRBV4-1 and J is TRBJ2-1; D possibly corresponds to TRBD1 (5 bases). CDR3 length equals 14 residues. V lost 8 bases, J lost 4 bases, and 15 bases lay in between. Germline CDR1 MGHRA, CDR2 YSYEKL. In DNA form, the CDR3 reads TGCGCCAGCGGACCTCCGAGACAGTACAATGAGCAGTTCTTC. It codes for CASGPPRQYNEQFF.

This chain joins TRBV29-1 and TRBJ2-7; TRBD2 agrees at 7 bases. Per germline, CDR1 SQVTM and CDR2 ANQGSEA. This CDR3 region has 15 residues. V gave up 1 base and J gave up 6 bases; unmatched junction bases: 12. The CDR3 sequence is CSVEVPRGRACEQYF. In DNA form, the CDR3 reads TGCAGCGTTGAAGTCCCCCGGGGGAGGGCTTGCGAGCAGTACTTC.

This clonotype has only a few counts. The gene calls are TRBV6-5 and TRBJ1-1; TRBD1 matches at 7 bases. V shed 4 bases, J shed 11 bases, and the junction held 7 bases outside the gene matches. The CDR3 is 12 amino acids. From germline, CDR1 is MNHEY and CDR2 SVGAGI. For the CDR3, the DNA is TGTGCCAGCAGTTTGACAGGGACGGGGGCTTTCTTT. As protein: CASSLTGTGAFF.

This sequence joins TRBV7-9 and TRBJ1-6; TRBD1 aligns across 9 bases. This CDR3 region has 16 residues. CDR1 and CDR2 (germline): SEHNR, FQNEAQ (reference sequence). Unmatched junction bases numbered 8, after V lost 5 bases and J lost 6 bases. The CDR3 reads CASSVRQGESNSPLHF. CDR3 sequence (DNA): TGTGCCAGCAGCGTAAGACAGGGGGAAAGTAATTCACCCCTCCACTTT.

This clonotype was recorded a few times. Written as DNA, the CDR3 is TGCAGCGCTCTGAAAGATATGAACACTGAAGCTTTCTTT. Protein: CSALKDMNTEAFF. The rearrangement uses TRBV29-1 and TRBJ1-1; D gene ambiguous. Trimming cost V 7 bases and J 0 bases, with 12 bases left between them. CDR3 length: 13 residues. Germline CDR1 reads SQVTM; CDR2 reads ANQGSEA.

The V call is TRBV12-3 or TRBV12-4, the J call TRBJ1-2, with D perhaps matching TRBD1 (5 bases). This CDR3 contains 14 residues. The ends were cut back, 3 bases at V and 7 bases at J, with 15 bases in the middle. For the CDR3, the DNA is TGTGCCAGCAGTTTCCTGGGGCAGAGTGTTGGCTACACCTTC. It yields the protein CASSFLGQSVGYTF.

This chain joins TRBV11-1 and TRBJ2-1, with D possibly TRBD2 on 5 matching bases. CDR1 and CDR2 (germline): SGHAT, FQDESV (reference sequence). The CDR3 extends over 15 amino acids. The V end was cut by 5 bases, the J end by 8 bases, with 19 bases between. CDR3 sequence reads: CASSLLAGGCDEQFF. The CDR3 bases are TGTGCCAGCAGCCTGCTAGCAGGAGGATGCGATGAGCAGTTCTTC.

This clonotype was counted ten times or more. This clone may be a read error of a much larger clone one base away. V gene TRBV20-1 combines with J gene TRBJ2-1; 14 bases agree with TRBD2. The CDR3 has 18 residues. Germline CDR1 DFQATT, CDR2 SNEGSKA (reference sequence). The CDR3 reads CSAKGLAGERGWKNEQSF. The CDR3 DNA reads as TGCAGTGCAAAGGGACTAGCGGGAGAGAGGGGGTGGAAGAATGAGCAGTCCTTC.

This clonotype appeared a single time. This CDR3 reads CASSYSLSRNEQYF. DNA of the CDR3: TGTGCCAGCAGTTACTCCCTCAGCCGCAACGAGCAGTACTTC. This chain joins TRBV6-5 and TRBJ2-7, with D unresolved. The CDR3 contains 14 residues. The germline V gene encodes CDR1 MNHEY and CDR2 SVGAGI. V lost 0 bases to trimming and J lost 5 bases, with 11 bases between them.

About this clonotype itself: This may be a read error, as it is one base from a much larger clone. V and J are TRBV29-1 and TRBJ2-1; no clear D. V was cut by 0 bases and J by 9 bases, with 12 bases left in between. The germline V gene has CDR1 SQVTM and CDR2 ANQGSEA. This CDR3 is 13 amino acids long. The CDR3 bases are TGCAGCGTTGAAGATCCTTCGACCAGTGAGCAGTTCTTC. It yields the protein CSVEDPSTSEQFF.

The V gene is TRBV4-2, the J gene TRBJ2-5; a weak D match, TRBD1 (6 bases). Germline values: CDR1 LGHNA, CDR2 YNFKEQ. Trimming took 4 bases from V and 5 from J, leaving 17 bases between them. This CDR3 contains 15 residues. In DNA, the CDR3 is TGTGCCAGCAGCCGCAGCCACACCAGGGGCGAGACCCAGTACTTC. Protein product: CASSRSHTRGETQYF.

On this clonotype itself: Germline is not matched at one junction end, which may reflect a read error. The chain combines TRBV4-1 with TRBJ2-1; a weak D match, TRBD2 (5 bases). This CDR3 is built from 15 residues. Germline V lookup: CDR1 MGHRA, CDR2 YSYEKL. In DNA form, the CDR3 reads TGCGCCAGCAGCCAAGGACCGGACTCCTACAATGGGCAGTCCTTC. Its protein product is CASSQGPDSYNGQSF.

The chain combines TRBV5-1 with TRBJ1-2; D possibly corresponds to TRBD1 (6 bases). Trimming removed 3 bases at V and 1 base at J, with 16 bases between. Germline-derived CDR1 and CDR2 are SGHRS and YFSETQ. The CDR3 sequence is 16 residues long. The CDR3 DNA reads as TGCGCCAGCAGCTCCCAACCACAGGGAGTTAACTATGGCTACACCTTC. Protein sequence: CASSSQPQGVNYGYTF.

This clonotype is labeled as medium-sized (0.01 to 0.1%). J is TRBJ1-2 and V is TRBV20-1, with TRBD1 as a possible D gene (5 bases). V lost 1 base, J lost 3 bases, and 9 bases lay in between. Germline-derived CDR1 and CDR2 are DFQATT and SNEGSKA (reference sequence). The CDR3 is made up of 13 amino acids. CDR3 bases: TGCAGTGCTAGAGGTCTCAGGGACTATGGCTACACCTTC. It encodes CSARGLRDYGYTF.

The count of this clonotype is one. The rearrangement links TRBV7-9 to TRBJ2-1; possible D gene TRBD2, 6 bases. The CDR3 is 19 residues long. Germline V gene lookup returns CDR1 SEHNR and CDR2 FQNEAQ (reference sequence). Trimming cost V 6 bases and J 6 bases, with 30 bases left between them. The CDR3 sequence: CASRSTPGRIPMGLNEQFF. The DNA of the CDR3 is TGTGCCAGCAGATCGACACCCGGGAGAATTCCAATGGGGCTCAATGAGCAGTTCTTC.

As regards this clonotype: Mismatch with germline at one junction end may stem from a read error. This chain links TRBV11-2 with TRBJ2-7; either TRBD1 or TRBD2 may supply D (6 bases each). The CDR3 covers 16 residues. Germline CDR1 is SGHAT and CDR2 is FQNNGV. The CDR3 protein is CAGRSFGGRYSYEQYF. The CDR3 bases are TGTGCCGGCAGATCTTTCGGGGGCCGATACTCCTACGAGCAGTACTTC.

About this clonotype: A read error is possible here, since a much larger clone lies one base away. This chain uses TRBV4-2 with TRBJ1-2, with 10 bases lining up with TRBD1. The CDR3 extends over 17 amino acids. Germline V gives CDR1 LGHNA, CDR2 YNFKEQ. The CDR3 nucleotides read TGTGCCAGCAGCCAAGCCTCCGGGACAGGGGCTCTCTATGACTACACCTTC. Translating gives CASSQASGTGALYDYTF.

In the case of this clonotype: The junction differs from germline at one of its ends, possibly a read error. The CDR3 region is CASRLDIQEAQYF. The DNA for the CDR3 is TGTGCCAGCCGCCTAGATATCCAAGAGGCCCAGTACTTC. V usage is TRBV11-2 and J usage is TRBJ2-5; D gene unclear. CDR1 and CDR2 (germline): SGHAT, FQNNGV. The CDR3 contains 13 residues.

V is TRBV29-1 and J is TRBJ2-3; tentatively, D is TRBD2 (6 bases). CDR1 SQVTM and CDR2 ANQGSEA come from the germline V gene. V was pared by 8 bases and J by 2 bases, with 23 bases between. The CDR3 sequence is 16 residues long. The CDR3 region is CSTKREVTLNTDTQYF. CDR3 DNA sequence: TGCAGCACCAAGAGGGAGGTTACCCTCAACACAGATACGCAGTATTTT.

Points on this clonotype: This could be a read error, since a much larger clone is one nucleotide away. The chain carries TRBV29-1 and TRBJ1-2, with D maybe TRBD1 (5 bases). The germline V gene has CDR1 SQVTM and CDR2 ANQGSEA. CDR3 length equals 14 residues. CDR3 loop: CGIEDPGVIYGYTF. CDR3 DNA sequence: TGCGGCATTGAAGATCCGGGGGTAATCTATGGCTACACCTTC.

This clonotype appeared many times. V gene TRBV6-5 combines with J gene TRBJ1-2, with TRBD1 identical over 7 bases. Germline values: CDR1 MNHEY, CDR2 SVGAGI. With V trimmed by 5 bases and J by 4 bases, 4 bases remained unmatched. The CDR3 has 13 residues. In DNA, the CDR3 is TGTGCCAGCAGTAACACAGGGGCCTATGGCTACACCTTC. Translating gives CASSNTGAYGYTF.

This clonotype was counted a single time. Possible read error: a much larger clone is one base away. The V and J genes are TRBV11-2 and TRBJ2-7, with TRBD1 matching over 8 bases. The CDR3 has 15 residues. Germline V gives CDR1 SGHAT, CDR2 FQNNGV. Here the CDR3 DNA reads TGTGTCAGCAGCTTAGGACAGGGAACCGTCCGCGAGCAGTACTTC. Amino acid sequence: CVSSLGQGTVREQYF.

The rearrangement joins TRBV6-6 to TRBJ1-2; D is uncertain. With 8 bases removed from V and 4 bases from J, the gap between germline ends came to 11 bases. This CDR3 comprises 12 residues. The germline V gene encodes CDR1 MNHNY and CDR2 SVGAGI (reference sequence). The CDR3: CASSTVRYGYTF. The CDR3 bases are TGTGCCAGCTCCACAGTTCGCTATGGCTACACCTTC.

The chain uses TRBV29-1 and TRBJ2-1; D is undetermined. V lost 4 bases and J 3 bases, leaving 7 bases between the germline ends. Germline assignment: CDR1 SQVTM and CDR2 ANQGSEA. The CDR3 contains 12 residues. The CDR3 DNA sequence: TGCAGCGTTGGGGGTTTCTACAATGAGCAGTTCTTC. The encoded protein is CSVGGFYNEQFF.